The 24 T cell receptor beta chains below all came from one sample that was sequenced in a study of T-cell reconstitution after alpha-beta-depleted transplantation in children. A TCRbeta library incorporating unique molecular identifiers was prepared. TCRdb re-called the PCR reads with MiXCR, one entry per CDR3 protein. The sample includes hundreds of thousands of distinct CDR3 sequences, 10% to 15% of them seen just once. The source was PBMCs, collected before TCRalphabeta/CD19-depleted stem cell transplant. These receptors originate from a girl under 10 years old with congenital amegakaryocytic thrombocytopenia, due to receive a stem cell transplant.

The sample holds a few counts of this clonotype. V usage is TRBV12-3 or TRBV12-4 and J usage is TRBJ2-7, with D perhaps matching TRBD2 (5 bases). The V and J ends lost 6 bases and 4 bases respectively, with 25 bases between them. The CDR3 runs 17 residues. The CDR3 DNA reads as TGTGCCAGCAGAACGCCGACTATAAAGGACTCCCCATACGAGCAGTACTTC. This gives the protein CASRTPTIKDSPYEQYF.

The rearrangement links TRBV20-1 to TRBJ2-7; D tentatively fits TRBD1 or TRBD2 (5 bases each). The V end was cut by 6 bases, the J end by 7 bases, with 16 bases between. The V gene's germline CDR1 is DFQATT and CDR2 SNEGSKA (reference sequence). This CDR3 is built from 12 residues. The CDR3 sequence: CSAGTDNREQYF. The CDR3, as DNA: TGCAGTGCCGGGACGGATAATAGGGAGCAGTACTTC.

There are many counts of this clonotype. The genes are TRBV5-1 and TRBJ2-2; D may be TRBD2 (6 bases). V was pared by 1 base and J by 4 bases, with 14 bases between. Looked up from germline, CDR1 is SGHRS and CDR2 is YFSETQ. The CDR3 spans 16 residues. CDR3 in DNA: TGCGCCAGCAGCTTGCTGCAGCGGGCAGGCACCGGGGAGCTGTTTTTT. This encodes CASSLLQRAGTGELFF.

This clonotype was seen more than once but under ten times. J is TRBJ2-7 and V is TRBV7-8; 8 bases are a match to TRBD1. CDR1 is SGHVS, CDR2 FQNEAQ, per germline. CDR3 length: 16 amino acids. After removal of 1 base from V and 2 bases from J, the junction contained 7 bases not matched to a gene. CDR3: CASSLGGGQETYEQYF. CDR3 coding DNA: TGTGCCAGCAGCTTAGGAGGGGGACAGGAGACCTACGAGCAGTACTTC.

This chain links TRBV5-1 with TRBJ2-7, with TRBD2 matching 7 bases. V lost 0 bases to trimming and J lost 5 bases; unmatched junction nucleotides: 5. This CDR3 is 14 amino acids long. Germline assignment: CDR1 SGHRS and CDR2 YFSETQ. CDR3 DNA: TGCGCCAGCAGCTTGGCCGGGACTACTAACGAGCAGTACTTC. Translating it yields CASSLAGTTNEQYF.

This clonotype was seen repeatedly, ten times or more. The J gene is TRBJ1-2, the V gene TRBV7-2; D not certain. Germline V gives CDR1 SGHTA, CDR2 FQGNSA. Trimming removed 0 bases from V and 0 bases from J, with 5 bases in between. The CDR3 spans 14 residues. The CDR3 is CASSLAPANYGYTF. CDR3 coding DNA: TGTGCCAGCAGCTTAGCGCCGGCTAACTATGGCTACACCTTC. Full variable domain (missing parts from reference TRBV7-2 and TRBJ1-2): GAGVSQSPSNKVTEKGKDVELRCDPISGHTALYWYRQSLGQGLEFLIYFQGNSAPDKSGLPSDRFSAERTGGSVSTLTIQRTQQEDSAVYLCASSLAPANYGYTFGSGTRLTVV.

This clonotype was found many times. The chain carries TRBV5-1 and TRBJ2-2; D remains unclear. V was pared by 1 base and J by 1 base, with 5 bases between. The CDR3 runs 14 residues. Germline V gene sequence: CDR1 SGHRS, CDR2 YFSETQ. The CDR3 reads CASSLNVNTGELFF. The CDR3, as DNA: TGCGCCAGCAGCTTGAACGTGAACACCGGGGAGCTGTTTTTT.

CDR3 in DNA: TGCGCCAGCAGACCTACAGAGTTCCAAGAGACCCAGTACTTC. This codes for CASRPTEFQETQYF. The chain links TRBV5-1 to TRBJ2-5; D gene unclear. With 5 bases removed from V and 1 base from J, the gap between germline ends came to 12 bases. Germline-derived CDR1 and CDR2 are SGHRS and YFSETQ. The CDR3 runs 14 residues.

This clonotype was seen more than once but under ten times. This chain connects TRBV12-3 or TRBV12-4 to TRBJ2-1; possibly TRBD2 for D (5 bases). The CDR3 extends over 15 amino acids. Trimming left V 5 bases short and J 6 bases short, with 17 bases between. CDR3: CASSPERVEVNEQFF. The CDR3 DNA reads as TGTGCCAGCAGTCCAGAGAGGGTCGAGGTCAATGAGCAGTTCTTC.

This clonotype was detected only a few times. The chain is built from TRBV7-9 and TRBJ2-5; D may be TRBD1 (5 bases). V was cut by 2 bases and J by 5 bases, with 12 bases left in between. The germline V gene has CDR1 SEHNR and CDR2 FQNEAQ (reference sequence). This CDR3 spans 14 amino acids. The CDR3: CASSLFGADETQYF. Written as DNA, the CDR3 is TGTGCCAGCAGCTTATTTGGGGCGGACGAGACCCAGTACTTC.

This clonotype was seen only a few times. The chain joins TRBV7-9 to TRBJ2-5; TRBD1 is a possible D gene (6 bases). Germline loops: CDR1 SEHNR, CDR2 FQNEAQ (reference sequence). The CDR3 length is 15 residues. Trimming stripped 3 bases from V and 2 bases from J, with 13 bases between. CDR3 amino acids: CASSFLQGGQETQYF. The CDR3 DNA reads TGTGCCAGCAGCTTCCTACAGGGCGGGCAAGAGACCCAGTACTTC.

The chain recombines TRBV20-1 with TRBJ2-1; 7 nucleotides align to TRBD2. Germline CDR1 DFQATT, CDR2 SNEGSKA (reference sequence). V dropped 0 bases and J dropped 8; count of bases not matched to a gene: 10. The CDR3 is 15 amino acids. The CDR3 loop reads CSARDNWGTTYEQFF. The CDR3, as DNA: TGCAGTGCTAGAGATAACTGGGGGACTACCTATGAGCAGTTCTTC.

This clonotype was counted ten times or more. CDR3 nucleotides: TGTGCCAGCGATAAAGCGGGAGGCAATGAGCAGTTCTTC. Protein product: CASDKAGGNEQFF. The chain links TRBV27 to TRBJ2-1; 9 positions agree with TRBD2. This CDR3 spans 13 amino acids. Germline lookup yields CDR1 MNHEY and CDR2 SMNVEV (reference sequence). The V segment lost 8 bases and the J segment 6 bases; nucleotides outside the gene matches: 5.

This clonotype showed up many times. This chain joins TRBV5-1 and TRBJ1-6, with 8 bases aligning to TRBD1. V dropped 3 bases and J dropped 7; count of bases not matched to a gene: 15. The CDR3 loop spans 18 amino acids. From germline, CDR1 is SGHRS and CDR2 YFSETQ. The CDR3 sequence is CASSSPREGQGSNSPLHF. CDR3 nucleotide sequence: TGCGCCAGCAGCTCACCAAGGGAAGGACAGGGCTCCAATTCACCCCTCCACTTT. Based on the CDR3 plus reference TRBV5-1 and TRBJ1-6, the full variable domain is KAGVTQTPRYLIKTRGQQVTLSCSPISGHRSVSWYQQTPGQGLQFLFEYFSETQRNKGNFPGRFSGRQFSNSRSEMNVSTLELGDSALYLCASSSPREGQGSNSPLHFGNGTRLTVT.

This clonotype showed up many times. V and J are TRBV28 and TRBJ1-2, with D uncertain. CDR3 length: 16 amino acids. In germline, CDR1 is MDHEN, CDR2 SYDVKM. The germline V and J ends were trimmed by 1 base and 7 bases, with 19 bases remaining between them. The CDR3 loop is CASSLFEWRIAGGYTF. The CDR3, as DNA: TGTGCCAGCAGTTTATTTGAGTGGCGGATCGCGGGTGGCTACACCTTC.

The V gene is TRBV6-1, the J gene TRBJ1-5; 7 positions match TRBD1. The length of the CDR3 is 14 residues. V shed 8 bases, J shed 0 bases, and the junction held 4 bases outside the gene matches. Germline V lookup: CDR1 MNHNS, CDR2 SASEGT. The CDR3 loop reads CASRTGHSNQPQHF. The CDR3 nucleotides are TGTGCCAGCCGGACAGGCCATAGCAATCAGCCCCAGCATTTT.

The chain carries TRBV20-1 and TRBJ2-7; 7 bases fit TRBD2. Germline V lookup: CDR1 DFQATT, CDR2 SNEGSKA (reference sequence). Trimming removed 6 bases from V and 5 bases from J; junction bases left unmatched: 19. This CDR3 has 16 amino acids. In DNA form, the CDR3 reads TGCAGTGCAAATCCCTTTCGGGGGGACCTTCGGGACGAGCAGTACTTC. It codes for CSANPFRGDLRDEQYF.

This clonotype was recorded at least ten times. The gene calls are TRBV12-3 or TRBV12-4 and TRBJ2-3; D unresolved. The CDR3 extends over 12 amino acids. V was pared by 6 bases and J by 2 bases, with 6 bases between. The CDR3, as DNA: TGTGCCAGCAGGCAGGCCACAGATACGCAGTATTTT. It translates to CASRQATDTQYF.

The rearrangement joins TRBV4-1 to TRBJ1-4; D unresolved. Germline CDR1 and CDR2: MGHRA and YSYEKL. The CDR3 length is 15 residues. The V end was cut by 3 bases, the J end by 7 bases, with 15 bases between. This CDR3 is CASSHSLMNGEKLFF. In DNA form, the CDR3 reads TGCGCCAGCAGCCATTCTCTTATGAACGGTGAAAAACTGTTTTTT.

V gene TRBV7-9 combines with J gene TRBJ2-2; 11 bases align to TRBD1. The V gene's germline CDR1 is SEHNR and CDR2 FQNEAQ (reference sequence). CDR3 size: 17 residues. V shed 5 bases, J shed 3 bases, and the junction held 8 bases outside the gene matches. The DNA of the CDR3 is TGTGCCAGCAGCCTTTCGTTGGGACAGGGGGACACCGGGGAGCTGTTTTTT. Protein sequence: CASSLSLGQGDTGELFF.

This clonotype was recorded at least ten times. V and J are TRBV18 and TRBJ1-1, with D perhaps TRBD1 (5 bases). The CDR3 extends over 14 amino acids. CDR1 KGHSH and CDR2 LQKENI come from the germline V gene. Trimming took off 3 bases at V and 1 base at J, with 9 bases between the two ends. CDR3 sequence (DNA): TGTGCCAGCTCACCCCAAGGACAGAACACTGAAGCTTTCTTT. Residues: CASSPQGQNTEAFF.

The table lists this clonotype with many counts. V and J are TRBV29-1 and TRBJ2-7; D is unclear. Germline V gene lookup returns CDR1 SQVTM and CDR2 ANQGSEA. CDR3 length equals 14 residues. The V gene lost 5 bases and the J gene lost 2 bases, with 16 bases spanning the gap. The CDR3 nucleotides read TGCAGCGTTTGTGTGGCCCCCGCTACCTACGAGCAGTACTTC. Encoded protein: CSVCVAPATYEQYF.

This clonotype was found a few times. V gene TRBV7-9 combines with J gene TRBJ1-2; 10 bases fit TRBD1. The CDR3 totals 13 residues. Germline V gives CDR1 SEHNR, CDR2 FQNEAQ (reference sequence). J lost 8 bases, V lost 5 bases, and 5 bases had no gene match. CDR3 region: CASSRGTGEGYTF. CDR3 nucleotides: TGTGCCAGCAGCAGAGGGACAGGGGAGGGCTACACCTTC.

This clonotype was picked up a small number of times. This chain links TRBV9 with TRBJ2-7; D is uncertain. Trimming left V 3 bases short and J 0 bases short, with 4 bases between. There are 12 residues in the CDR3. Germline assignment: CDR1 SGDLS and CDR2 YYNGEE. The CDR3 here is CASSALSYEQYF. In DNA, the CDR3 is TGTGCCAGCAGCGCCCTCTCCTACGAGCAGTACTTC. The whole variable domain, filled in from reference TRBV9 and TRBJ2-7, reads DSGVTQTPKHLITATGQRVTLRCSPRSGDLSVYWYQQSLDQGLQFLIQYYNGEERAKGNILERFSAQQFPDLHSELNLSSLELGDSALYFCASSALSYEQYFGPGTRLTVT.